The entry below gives a single T cell receptor (beta chain) sequence along with its context. This record belongs to a study of blood T cell repertoires in COVID-19. As for the study in general: Nucleic acid was either cDNA or gDNA, and it came from T cells, B-cell-depleted T cells, or PBMCs.

Trimming cost V 4 bases and J 6 bases; bases outside gene matches: 5. Germline loops: CDR1 MGHDK, CDR2 SYGVNS. The CDR3 totals 14 residues. In the original processing: From reference gene primer amplification, estimates of nucleated cell counts were derived. Using immunoSEQ multiplex PCR, the repertoire was profiled, and TCRdb retains in-frame clones only, with some absent. The V and J calls and clone size are taken from that table; D and trimming were inferred from the DNA. The sample carries roughly 190,000 clones, about nine tenths recorded once. Ages ranged from roughly 18 to 100 years, with residence in fewer than 25 US areas. Cohort allocation depended upon clinical history that participants reported.

The sample consisted of PBMCs or T cells enriched from blood (not recorded which). This TCR was sampled from a woman in her 30s who had recovered from COVID-19. The V call is TRBV25-1, the J call TRBJ1-5, with TRBD1 matching 8 bases. CDR3 bases: TGTGCCAGCAGTGGAGGGACAGGCGGTCAGCCCCAGCATTTT. Its translation is CASSGGTGGQPQHF.